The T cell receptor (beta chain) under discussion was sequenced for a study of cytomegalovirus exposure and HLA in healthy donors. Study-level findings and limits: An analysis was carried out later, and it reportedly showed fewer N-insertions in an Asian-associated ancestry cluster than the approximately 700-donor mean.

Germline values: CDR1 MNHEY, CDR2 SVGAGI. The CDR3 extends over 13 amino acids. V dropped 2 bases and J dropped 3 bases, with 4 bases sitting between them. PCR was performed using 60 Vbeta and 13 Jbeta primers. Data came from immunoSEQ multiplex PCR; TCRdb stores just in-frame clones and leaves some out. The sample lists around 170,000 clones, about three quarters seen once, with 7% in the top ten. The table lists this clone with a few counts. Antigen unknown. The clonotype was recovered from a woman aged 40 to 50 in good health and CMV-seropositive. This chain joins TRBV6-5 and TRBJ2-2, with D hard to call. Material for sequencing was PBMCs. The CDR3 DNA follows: TGTGCCAGCAGTTACCGTTACACCGGGGAGCTGTTTTTT. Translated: CASSYRYTGELFF.